This T cell receptor beta chain was sequenced during a study of cytomegalovirus exposure and HLA in healthy donors. General study results and limits: Researchers reported in a later analysis that common viral pathogens appeared linked to several top clusters.

This CDR3 comprises 12 residues. Germline V CDR1 and CDR2: SQVTM, ANQGSEA. V shed 5 bases and J shed 3 bases, with 10 bases lying between them. PCR was performed using 60 Vbeta and 13 Jbeta primers. Clones were sequenced by immunoSEQ multiplex PCR, and TCRdb holds only the in-frame ones, with some missing. The table for this sample gives about 160,000 clones. Remarks on this clone: Its antigen is currently unknown.

This chain joins TRBV29-1 and TRBJ2-5; D is ambiguous. Sequenced material: PBMCs. This TCR derives from a man aged 25 to 45 in good health and CMV-seronegative. The CDR3 bases are TGCAGCGTTATGGTCAGCGAAGAGACCCAGTACTTC. It is translated as CSVMVSEETQYF.